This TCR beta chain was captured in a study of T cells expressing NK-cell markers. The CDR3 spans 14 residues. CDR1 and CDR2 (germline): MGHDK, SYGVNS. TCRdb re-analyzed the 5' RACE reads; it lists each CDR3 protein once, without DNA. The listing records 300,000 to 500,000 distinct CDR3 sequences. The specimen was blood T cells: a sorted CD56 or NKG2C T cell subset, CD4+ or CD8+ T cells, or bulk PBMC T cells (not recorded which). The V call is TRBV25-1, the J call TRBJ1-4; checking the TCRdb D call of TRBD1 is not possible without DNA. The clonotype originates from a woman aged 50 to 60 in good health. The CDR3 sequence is CASSVGTGYEKLFF.